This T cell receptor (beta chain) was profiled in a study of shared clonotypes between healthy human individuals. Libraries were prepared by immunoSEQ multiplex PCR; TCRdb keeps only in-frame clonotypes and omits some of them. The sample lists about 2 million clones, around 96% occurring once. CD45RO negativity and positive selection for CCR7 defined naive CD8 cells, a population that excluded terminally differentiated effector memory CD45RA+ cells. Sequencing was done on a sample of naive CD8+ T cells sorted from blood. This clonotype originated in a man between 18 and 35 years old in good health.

In DNA, the CDR3 is TGTGCCAGCAGCCCCCTCAGCGGGGGGGCCCCCGGGGAGCTGTTTTTT. This codes for CASSPLSGGAPGELFF. The V gene is TRBV13, the J gene TRBJ2-2, with 10 bases that match TRBD2. Germline CDR1 is PRHDT and CDR2 is FYEKMQ (reference sequence). V dropped 5 bases and J dropped 6; count of bases not matched to a gene: 9. CDR3 length: 16 residues.